These T cell receptor beta chains were read from a single sample in a study of blood T cell repertoires in COVID-19. Libraries were prepared by immunoSEQ multiplex PCR; TCRdb keeps only in-frame clonotypes and omits some of them. The sample includes some 180,000 clones, about 80% seen only once; the top ten take around 8%. Sequenced: peripheral blood. These TCRs come from a woman aged 55 to 70 with COVID-19, enrolled during active disease. CDR3s include the opening cysteine and the closing phenylalanine or tryptophan. Each record gives: V gene, clone size, D gene, J gene, CDR3 DNA, CDR3 protein. A D gene is named only where the DNA matches it firmly. A row's size may be missing; if present it is once, few, many or a size class.

>TRBV30|NA|TRBD1|TRBJ2-7
TGTGCCTGGAGTGTACTAGGGACAGGGCCTAGCGAGCAGTACTTC
CAWSVLGTGPSEQYF
>TRBV6-5|NA|TRBD1|TRBJ2-2
TGTGCCAGCAGGGACAGGGGATACACCGGGGAGCTGTTTTTT
CASRDRGYTGELFF
>TRBV25-1|NA|NA|TRBJ1-4
TGTGCCAGCAGTGAATATCCAGGCACTAATGAAAAACTGTTTTTT
CASSEYPGTNEKLFF
>TRBV19|few|NA|TRBJ1-3
TGTGCCACCGACCCTTCGGGACCGGGACTCTCTGGAAACACCATATATTTT
CATDPSGPGLSGNTIYF
>TRBV7-9|few|NA|TRBJ1-4
TGTGCCAGCAGCTCGCGGGGAGGAACTAATGAAAAACTGTTTTTT
CASSSRGGTNEKLFF
>TRBV21-1|NA|NA|TRBJ1-1
TGTGCCAGCAGCAATAACAGAGACACTGAAGCTTTCTTT
CASSNNRDTEAFF
>TRBV19|NA|NA|TRBJ2-6
TGTGCCAGTAGTACCTCGACAGGCCGGCTGTCCTCTGGGGCCAACGTCCTGACTTTC
CASSTSTGRLSSGANVLTF
>TRBV24-1|NA|TRBD2|TRBJ2-2
TGTGCCACCAGTGATAGCGGGAGTAACACCGGGGAGCTGTTTTTT
CATSDSGSNTGELFF
>TRBV30|NA|NA|TRBJ1-6
TGTGCCTGGAGTGTTGGTCGGCAGGGAAGGATCGCCAACCTCCACTTT
CAWSVGRQGRIANLHF
>TRBV29-1|NA|NA|TRBJ1-2
TGCAGCGTAACCCCAGGGCTGGGCGACCCGCTTGGCTACACCTTC
CSVTPGLGDPLGYTF
>TRBV4-2|NA|NA|TRBJ2-7
TGTGCCAGCAGCCTACTCGGAGGAGTAGACTACGAGCAGTACTTC
CASSLLGGVDYEQYF
>TRBV4-1|NA|NA|TRBJ2-7
TGCGCCAGCAGCCAAGATGAAGGGGCCTGGGGCTCCTACGAGCAGTACTTC
CASSQDEGAWGSYEQYF
>TRBV5-1|NA|NA|TRBJ1-1
TGCGCCAGCAGCTTGGTTGACAAGAACACTGAAGCTTTCTTT
CASSLVDKNTEAFF
>TRBV28|NA|TRBD1|TRBJ1-2
TGTGCCAGCAGTTCGACGCCGGGACAGGGGTCTGGCTACACCTTC
CASSSTPGQGSGYTF
>TRBV9|NA|TRBD1|TRBJ2-2
TGTGCCAGCAGCTTCAGACAGGGGACGAACACCGGGGAGCTGTTTTTT
CASSFRQGTNTGELFF
>TRBV9|NA|TRBD2|TRBJ2-5
TGTGCCAGCAGCGTAGGGGCAAAACGGGAGGGAGAGACCCAGTACTTC
CASSVGAKREGETQYF
>TRBV25-1|NA|NA|TRBJ2-7
TGTGCCACCGAAGGGGGGGTATCGGGTGAGCAGTACTTC
CATEGGVSGEQYF
>TRBV19|NA|TRBD1|TRBJ1-5
TGTGCCAGTAGTGCCCTGGGACAGCGCAATCAGCCCCAGCATTTT
CASSALGQRNQPQHF
>TRBV7-9|NA|TRBD1|TRBJ2-3
TGTGCCAGCAGCTCTGACAGGGCTACAGATACGCAGTATTTT
CASSSDRATDTQYF
>TRBV28|NA|NA|TRBJ2-7
TGTGCCAGCAGTGGCCAGGACAACTCCTACGAGCAGTACTTC
CASSGQDNSYEQYF
>TRBV3-1/TRBV3-2|NA|NA|TRBJ2-5
TGTGCCAGCAGCCCCCGCCGGGGGTGGGGGGAGACCCAGTACTTC
CASSPRRGWGETQYF
>TRBV7-8|NA|NA|TRBJ1-3
TGTGCCAGCAGAACAGGTTCTGGAAACACCATATATTTT
CASRTGSGNTIYF
>TRBV2|NA|TRBD1|TRBJ1-2
TGTGCCAGCCGGACAGGATACTATGGCTACACCTTC
CASRTGYYGYTF
>TRBV7-9|NA|TRBD1|TRBJ1-2
TGTGCCAGCAATCCGGGACAGCGCAAACAGGGCTACACCTTC
CASNPGQRKQGYTF
>TRBV19|once|TRBD2|TRBJ2-1
TGTGCCAGTAGTCCGGGACTAGGAAACAGCGCCTACAATGAGCAGTTCTTC
CASSPGLGNSAYNEQFF
>TRBV5-4|NA|NA|TRBJ1-1
TGTGCCAGCAGCCCCATTAGGGCAGGGCCGGCTTTCTTT
CASSPIRAGPAFF
>TRBV3-1/TRBV3-2|NA|TRBD1|TRBJ1-2
TGTGCCAGCAGCCAAGATCCAGGGGGCATTGGCTACACCTTC
CASSQDPGGIGYTF
>TRBV2|NA|NA|TRBJ2-4
TGTGCCAGCAGGGAAACCGGCGGGGCAGACAAAAACATTCAGTACTTC
CASRETGGADKNIQYF
>TRBV9|once|NA|TRBJ1-2
TGTGCCAGCGTAAGACTCAACTATGGCTACACCTTC
CASVRLNYGYTF
>TRBV19|few|TRBD1|TRBJ1-2
TGTGCCAGTAGTACTCGACAGGGGAGTGGCTACACCTTC
CASSTRQGSGYTF
>TRBV7-9|NA|TRBD2|TRBJ2-1
TGTGCCAGCAGCTTAGTCGGGACTAGCGGGGGGGCCAGGAATGAGCAGTTCTTC
CASSLVGTSGGARNEQFF
>TRBV2|NA|NA|TRBJ2-1
TGTGCCAGCAAAGGACAGCCGAGGAGGTATGAGCAGTTCTTC
CASKGQPRRYEQFF
>TRBV7-9|few|NA|TRBJ2-1
TGTGCCAGCAGCCAGTCCCATGAGCAGTTCTTC
CASSQSHEQFF
>TRBV7-2|NA|TRBD1|TRBJ2-3
TGTGCCAGCAGCTCCCGAACCGGGACAGGGGTCCCAGATACGCAGTATTTT
CASSSRTGTGVPDTQYF
>TRBV5-5|NA|TRBD1|TRBJ1-2
TGTGCCAGCAGCCGACAGGGAGGAGACTATGGCTACACCTTC
CASSRQGGDYGYTF
>TRBV29-1|NA|NA|TRBJ1-2
TGCAGCGTTGACAAAGGCTACACCTTC
CSVDKGYTF
>TRBV19|NA|TRBD1|TRBJ2-1
TGTGCCAGTAGCCCCGGACAGGGAATGAGCTCCTACAATGAGCAGTTCTTC
CASSPGQGMSSYNEQFF
>TRBV2|NA|TRBD1|TRBJ2-1
TGTGCCAGCAGCCCTCAGGGACAGGGATTCGATGAGCAGTTCTTC
CASSPQGQGFDEQFF
>TRBV7-2|few|TRBD2|TRBJ2-1
TGTGCCAGTGCACTAGCGGGAGGGGGTAGTGAGCAGTTCTTC
CASALAGGGSEQFF
>TRBV3-1/TRBV3-2|NA|TRBD1|TRBJ1-6
TGTGCCAGCAGCCAAGCGGCGGGGACAGGGAGTTCACCCCTCCACTTT
CASSQAAGTGSSPLHF
>TRBV7-9|NA|NA|TRBJ2-1
TGTGCCAGCAGCTACACCGGGACAAAATACAATGAGCAGTTCTTC
CASSYTGTKYNEQFF
>TRBV5-1|NA|TRBD2|TRBJ2-2
TGCGCCAGTCATCCCCAGCGGGGGCCCCTTAACACCGGGGAGCTGTTTTTT
CASHPQRGPLNTGELFF
>TRBV13|NA|TRBD1|TRBJ2-2
TGTGCCAGCAGCTTCCCCTCGGGCAGGGGGCGCGCCGGGGAGCTGTTTTTT
CASSFPSGRGRAGELFF